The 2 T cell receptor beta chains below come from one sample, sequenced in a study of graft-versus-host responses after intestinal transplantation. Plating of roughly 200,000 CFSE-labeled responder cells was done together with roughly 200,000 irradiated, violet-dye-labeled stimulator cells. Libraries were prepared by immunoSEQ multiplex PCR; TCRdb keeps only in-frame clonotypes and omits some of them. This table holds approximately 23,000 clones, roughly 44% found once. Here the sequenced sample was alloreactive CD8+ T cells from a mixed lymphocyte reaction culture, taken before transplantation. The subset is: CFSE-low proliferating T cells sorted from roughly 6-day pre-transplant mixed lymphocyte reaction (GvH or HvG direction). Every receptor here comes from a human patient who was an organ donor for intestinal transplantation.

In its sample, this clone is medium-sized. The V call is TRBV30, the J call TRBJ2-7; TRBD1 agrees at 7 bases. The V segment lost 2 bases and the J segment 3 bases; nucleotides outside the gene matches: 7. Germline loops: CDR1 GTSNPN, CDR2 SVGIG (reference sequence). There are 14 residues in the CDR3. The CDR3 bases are TGTGCCTGGAGTTCGCCCCAGGGGGACTACGAGCAGTACTTC. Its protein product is CAWSSPQGDYEQYF.

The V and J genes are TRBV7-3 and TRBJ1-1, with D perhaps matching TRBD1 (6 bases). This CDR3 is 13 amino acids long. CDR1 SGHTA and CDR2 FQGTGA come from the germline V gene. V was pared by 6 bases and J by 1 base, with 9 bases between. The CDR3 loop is CASSSGANTEAFF. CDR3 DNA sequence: TGTGCCAGCAGTTCAGGGGCGAACACTGAAGCTTTCTTT.